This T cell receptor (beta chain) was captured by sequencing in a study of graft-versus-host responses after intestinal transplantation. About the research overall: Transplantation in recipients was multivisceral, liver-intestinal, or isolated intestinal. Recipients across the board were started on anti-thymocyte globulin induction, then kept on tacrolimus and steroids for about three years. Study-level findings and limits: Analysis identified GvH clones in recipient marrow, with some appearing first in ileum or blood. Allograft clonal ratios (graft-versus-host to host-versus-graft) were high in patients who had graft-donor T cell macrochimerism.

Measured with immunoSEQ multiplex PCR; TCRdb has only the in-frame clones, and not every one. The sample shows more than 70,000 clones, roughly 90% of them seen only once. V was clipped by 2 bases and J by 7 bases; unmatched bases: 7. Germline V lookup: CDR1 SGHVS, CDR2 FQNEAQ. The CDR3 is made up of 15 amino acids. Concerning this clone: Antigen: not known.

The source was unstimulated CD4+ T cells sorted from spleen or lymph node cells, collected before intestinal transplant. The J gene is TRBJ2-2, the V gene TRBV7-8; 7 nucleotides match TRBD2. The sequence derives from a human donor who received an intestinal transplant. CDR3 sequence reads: CASSLRDYEGGELFF. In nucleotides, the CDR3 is TGTGCCAGCAGCTTAAGGGACTATGAGGGCGGGGAGCTGTTTTTT.